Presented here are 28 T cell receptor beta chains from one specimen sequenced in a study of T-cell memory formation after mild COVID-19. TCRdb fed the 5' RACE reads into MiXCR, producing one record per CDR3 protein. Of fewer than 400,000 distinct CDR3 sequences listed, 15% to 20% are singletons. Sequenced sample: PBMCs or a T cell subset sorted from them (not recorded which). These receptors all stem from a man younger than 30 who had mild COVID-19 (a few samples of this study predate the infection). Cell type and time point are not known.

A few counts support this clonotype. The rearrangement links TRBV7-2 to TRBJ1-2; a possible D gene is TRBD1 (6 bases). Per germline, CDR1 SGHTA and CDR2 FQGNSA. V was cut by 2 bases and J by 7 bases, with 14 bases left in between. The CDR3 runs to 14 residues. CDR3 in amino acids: CASSLIPGAGGYTF. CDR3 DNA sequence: TGTGCCAGCAGCTTAATACCGGGGGCGGGTGGCTACACCTTC.

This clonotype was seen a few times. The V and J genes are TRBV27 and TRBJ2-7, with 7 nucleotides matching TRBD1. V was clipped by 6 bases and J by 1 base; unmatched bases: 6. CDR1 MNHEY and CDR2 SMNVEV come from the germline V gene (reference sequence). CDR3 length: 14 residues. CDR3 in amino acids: CASSLTGFSYEQYF. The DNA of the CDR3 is TGTGCCAGCAGCCTGACAGGGTTTTCCTACGAGCAGTACTTC.

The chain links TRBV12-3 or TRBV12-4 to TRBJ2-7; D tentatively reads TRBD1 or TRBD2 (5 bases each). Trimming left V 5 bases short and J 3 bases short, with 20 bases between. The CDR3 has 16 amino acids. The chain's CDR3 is CASSPGTVILLYEQYF. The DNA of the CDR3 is TGTGCCAGCAGTCCTGGGACCGTCATCCTTCTCTACGAGCAGTACTTC.

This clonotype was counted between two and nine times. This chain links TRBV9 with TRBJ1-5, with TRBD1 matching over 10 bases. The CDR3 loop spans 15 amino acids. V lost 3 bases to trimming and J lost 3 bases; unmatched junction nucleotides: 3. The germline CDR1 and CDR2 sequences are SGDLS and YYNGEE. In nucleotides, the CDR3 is TGTGCCAGCAGCGCCGGGACAGGGGTCAATCAGCCCCAGCATTTT. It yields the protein CASSAGTGVNQPQHF.

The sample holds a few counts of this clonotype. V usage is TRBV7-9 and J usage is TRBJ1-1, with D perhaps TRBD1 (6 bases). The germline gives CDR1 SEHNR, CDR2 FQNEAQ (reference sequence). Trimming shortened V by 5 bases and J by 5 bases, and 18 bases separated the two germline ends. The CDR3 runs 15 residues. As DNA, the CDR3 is TGTGCCAGCAGCCGCATCAAGGGGGTGGGGACTGAAGCTTTCTTT. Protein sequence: CASSRIKGVGTEAFF.

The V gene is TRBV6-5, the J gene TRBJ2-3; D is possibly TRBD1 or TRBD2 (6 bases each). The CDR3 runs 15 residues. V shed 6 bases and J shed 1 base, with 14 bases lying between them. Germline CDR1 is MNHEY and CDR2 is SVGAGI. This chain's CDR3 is CASSPRGAGTDTQYF. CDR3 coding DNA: TGTGCCAGCAGCCCGAGGGGGGCTGGCACAGATACGCAGTATTTT.

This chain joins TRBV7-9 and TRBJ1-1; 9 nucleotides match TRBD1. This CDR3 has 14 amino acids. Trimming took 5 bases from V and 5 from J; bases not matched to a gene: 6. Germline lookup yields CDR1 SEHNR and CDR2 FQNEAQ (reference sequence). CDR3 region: CASSPGTGKTEAFF. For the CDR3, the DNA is TGTGCCAGCAGCCCGGGGACAGGGAAGACTGAAGCTTTCTTT.

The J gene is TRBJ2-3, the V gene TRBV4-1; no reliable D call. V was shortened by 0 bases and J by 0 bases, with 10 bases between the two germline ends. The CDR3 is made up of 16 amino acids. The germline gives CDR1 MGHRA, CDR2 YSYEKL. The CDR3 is CASSQDRSASTDTQYF. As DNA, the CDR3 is TGCGCCAGCAGCCAAGATCGGAGTGCTAGCACAGATACGCAGTATTTT.

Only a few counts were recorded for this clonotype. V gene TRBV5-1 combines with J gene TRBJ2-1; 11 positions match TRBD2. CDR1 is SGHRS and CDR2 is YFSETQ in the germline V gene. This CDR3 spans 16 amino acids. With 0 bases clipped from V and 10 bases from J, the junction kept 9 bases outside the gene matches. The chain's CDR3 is CASSLDQLAGAGEQFF. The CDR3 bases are TGCGCCAGCAGCTTGGACCAACTAGCGGGGGCTGGGGAGCAGTTCTTC.

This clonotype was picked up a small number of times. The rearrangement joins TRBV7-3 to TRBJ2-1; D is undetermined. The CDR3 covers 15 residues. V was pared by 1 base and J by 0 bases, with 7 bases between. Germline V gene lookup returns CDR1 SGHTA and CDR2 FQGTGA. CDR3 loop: CASSLNPSSYNEQFF. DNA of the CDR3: TGTGCCAGCAGCTTAAACCCGAGCTCCTACAATGAGCAGTTCTTC.

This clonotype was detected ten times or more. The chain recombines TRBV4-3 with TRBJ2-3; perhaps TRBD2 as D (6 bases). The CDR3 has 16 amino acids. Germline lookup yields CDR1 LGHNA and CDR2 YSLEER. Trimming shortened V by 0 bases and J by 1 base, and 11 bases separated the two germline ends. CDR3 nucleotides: TGCGCCAGCAGCCAAGATGGGACGGGGGGCACAGATACGCAGTATTTT. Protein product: CASSQDGTGGTDTQYF.

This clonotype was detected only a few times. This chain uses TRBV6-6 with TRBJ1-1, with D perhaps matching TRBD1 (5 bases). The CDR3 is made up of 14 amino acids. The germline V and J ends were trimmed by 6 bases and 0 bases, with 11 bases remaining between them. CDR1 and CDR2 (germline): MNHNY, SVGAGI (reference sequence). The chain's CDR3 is CASSRQSMNTEAFF. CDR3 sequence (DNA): TGTGCCAGCAGCCGACAGTCCATGAACACTGAAGCTTTCTTT.

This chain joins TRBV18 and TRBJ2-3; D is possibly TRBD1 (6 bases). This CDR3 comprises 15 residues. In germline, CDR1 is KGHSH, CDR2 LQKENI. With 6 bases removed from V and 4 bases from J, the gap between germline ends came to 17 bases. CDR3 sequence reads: CASSPDRTLADTQYF. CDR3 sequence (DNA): TGTGCCAGCTCCCCGGACAGAACGTTGGCAGATACGCAGTATTTT.

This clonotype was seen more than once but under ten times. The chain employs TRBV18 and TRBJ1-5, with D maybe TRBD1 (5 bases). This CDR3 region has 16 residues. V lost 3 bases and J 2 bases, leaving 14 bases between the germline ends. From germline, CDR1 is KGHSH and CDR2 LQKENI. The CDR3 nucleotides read TGTGCCAGCTCACCGCGCGGGGCTGGTGGCAATCAGCCCCAGCATTTT. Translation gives CASSPRGAGGNQPQHF.

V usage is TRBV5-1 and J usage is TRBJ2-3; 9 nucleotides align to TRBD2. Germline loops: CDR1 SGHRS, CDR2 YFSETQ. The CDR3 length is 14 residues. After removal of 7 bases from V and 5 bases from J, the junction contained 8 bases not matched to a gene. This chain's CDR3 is CASSGQAGGDTQYF. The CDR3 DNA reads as TGCGCCAGCTCCGGGCAAGCGGGGGGAGATACGCAGTATTTT.

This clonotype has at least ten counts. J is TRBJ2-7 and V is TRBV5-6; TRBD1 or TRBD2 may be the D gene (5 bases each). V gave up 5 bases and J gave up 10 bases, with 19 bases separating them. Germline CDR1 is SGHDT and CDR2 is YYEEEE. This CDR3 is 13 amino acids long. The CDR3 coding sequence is TGTGCCAGCAGTATCGGGACCCAGGACGGACAGTACGTC. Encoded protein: CASSIGTQDGQYV.

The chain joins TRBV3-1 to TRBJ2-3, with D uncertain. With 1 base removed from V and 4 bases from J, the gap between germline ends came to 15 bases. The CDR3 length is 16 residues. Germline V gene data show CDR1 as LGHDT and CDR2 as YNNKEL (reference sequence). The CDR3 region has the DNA TGTGCCAGCAGCCAAGGTTTAGCAAGTACTCCAGATACGCAGTATTTT. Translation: CASSQGLASTPDTQYF.

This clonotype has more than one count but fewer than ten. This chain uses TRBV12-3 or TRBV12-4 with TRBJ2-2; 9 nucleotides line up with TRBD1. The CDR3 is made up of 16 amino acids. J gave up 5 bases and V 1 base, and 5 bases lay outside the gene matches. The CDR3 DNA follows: TGTGCCAGCAGTTTAGGACAGGGGGGAGCTACCGGGGAGCTGTTTTTT. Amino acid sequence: CASSLGQGGATGELFF.

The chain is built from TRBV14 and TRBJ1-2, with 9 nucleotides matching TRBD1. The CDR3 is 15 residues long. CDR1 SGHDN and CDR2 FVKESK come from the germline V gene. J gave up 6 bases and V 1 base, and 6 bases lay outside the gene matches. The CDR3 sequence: CASSQVGTGRHGYTF. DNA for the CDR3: TGTGCCAGCAGCCAAGTGGGGACAGGGCGACATGGCTACACCTTC.

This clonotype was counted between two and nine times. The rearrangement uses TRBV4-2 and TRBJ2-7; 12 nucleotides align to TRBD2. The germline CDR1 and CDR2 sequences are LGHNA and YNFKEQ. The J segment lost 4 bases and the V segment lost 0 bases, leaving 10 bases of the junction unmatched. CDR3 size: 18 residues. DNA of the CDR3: TGTGCCAGCAGCCAAGATACTAGCGGGGGGACGGGTACTTACGAGCAGTACTTC. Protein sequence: CASSQDTSGGTGTYEQYF.

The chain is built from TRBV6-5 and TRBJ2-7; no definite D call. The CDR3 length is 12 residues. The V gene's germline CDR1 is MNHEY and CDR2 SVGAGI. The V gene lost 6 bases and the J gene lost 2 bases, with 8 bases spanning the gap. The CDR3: CASRSRAYEQYF. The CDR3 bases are TGTGCCAGCAGAAGCCGGGCCTACGAGCAGTACTTC.

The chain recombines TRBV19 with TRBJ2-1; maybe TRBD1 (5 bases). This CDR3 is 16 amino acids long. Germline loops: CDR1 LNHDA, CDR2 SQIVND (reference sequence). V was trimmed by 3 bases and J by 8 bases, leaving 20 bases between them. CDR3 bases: TGTGCCAGTAGTATCCGCACAGGCTCGCTTGGGTATGAGCAGTTCTTC. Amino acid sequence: CASSIRTGSLGYEQFF.

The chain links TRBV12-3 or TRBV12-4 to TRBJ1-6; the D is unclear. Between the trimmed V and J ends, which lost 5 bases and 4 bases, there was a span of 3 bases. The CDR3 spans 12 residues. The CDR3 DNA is TGTGCCAGCAGTCGGTATAATTCACCCCTCCACTTT. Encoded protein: CASSRYNSPLHF.

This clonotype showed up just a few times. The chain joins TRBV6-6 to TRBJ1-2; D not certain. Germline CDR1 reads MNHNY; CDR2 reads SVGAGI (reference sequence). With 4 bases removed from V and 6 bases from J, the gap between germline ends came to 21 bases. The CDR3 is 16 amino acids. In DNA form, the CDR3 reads TGTGCCAGCAGTTCCATACCCGCAGTGGGTAAGGATGGCTACACCTTC. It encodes CASSSIPAVGKDGYTF.

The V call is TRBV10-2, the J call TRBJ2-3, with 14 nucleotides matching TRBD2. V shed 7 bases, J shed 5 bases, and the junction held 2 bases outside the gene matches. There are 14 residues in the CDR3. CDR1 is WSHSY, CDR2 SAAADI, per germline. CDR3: CASKGTSGGDTQYF. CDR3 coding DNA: TGCGCCAGCAAAGGGACTAGCGGGGGAGATACGCAGTATTTT.

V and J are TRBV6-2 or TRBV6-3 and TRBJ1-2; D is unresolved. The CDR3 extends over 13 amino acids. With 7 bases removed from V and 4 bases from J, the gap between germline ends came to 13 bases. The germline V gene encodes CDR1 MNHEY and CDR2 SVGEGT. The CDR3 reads CASIPRESYGYTF. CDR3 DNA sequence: TGTGCCAGCATCCCCCGGGAGAGCTATGGCTACACCTTC.

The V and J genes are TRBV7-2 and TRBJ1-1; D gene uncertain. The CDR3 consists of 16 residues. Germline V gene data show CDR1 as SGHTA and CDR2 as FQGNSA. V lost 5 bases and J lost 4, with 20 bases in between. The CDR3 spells CASSPLGASAGTEAFF. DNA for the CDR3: TGTGCCAGCAGCCCGCTGGGTGCTTCGGCGGGCACTGAAGCTTTCTTT.

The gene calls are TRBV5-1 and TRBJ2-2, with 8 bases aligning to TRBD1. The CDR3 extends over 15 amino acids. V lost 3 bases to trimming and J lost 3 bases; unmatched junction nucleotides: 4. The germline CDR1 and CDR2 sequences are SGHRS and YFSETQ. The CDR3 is CASSSQGVYTGELFF. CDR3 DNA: TGCGCCAGCAGCTCACAGGGGGTTTACACCGGGGAGCTGTTTTTT.